A selection of T cell receptor beta chains follows, all from one sample in a study of blood T cell repertoires in COVID-19. The repertoire was sequenced with immunoSEQ multiplex PCR; TCRdb's copy has only in-frame clones and lacks some. The table lists approximately 51,000 clones, about 88% of them singletons. The sample taken for sequencing was peripheral blood. Receptor source: a man aged 35 to 55 with active COVID-19. Each CDR3 is given with its conserved first and last residue.

j_gene | len | v_gene | CDR3aa
TRBJ1-2 | 14 | TRBV5-8 | CASSSDRGYYGYTF
TRBJ2-3 | 15 | TRBV15 | CATSREVESTDTQYF
TRBJ2-5 | 14 | TRBV5-1 | CASSTGLVQETQYF
TRBJ2-1 | 13 | TRBV6-5 | CASGTSRTNEQFF
TRBJ2-2 | 15 | TRBV5-1 | CASSLGQGNTGELFF
TRBJ2-2 | 14 | TRBV5-1 | CASRTAGNTGELFF
TRBJ2-5 | 14 | TRBV19 | CASSIQGGQETQYF
TRBJ2-3 | 15 | TRBV20-1 | CSASVPSGSGDTQYF
TRBJ2-7 | 15 | TRBV10-1 | CASSDRLAGAGEQYF
TRBJ2-5 | 15 | TRBV29-1 | CSVEVNGVRKETQYF
TRBJ1-1 | 15 | TRBV4-1 | CASSQGQGLNTEAFF
TRBJ1-1 | 15 | TRBV10-3 | CAISESELMNTEAFF
TRBJ2-2 | 14 | TRBV2 | CASSEGRNTGELFF
TRBJ1-1 | 13 | TRBV7-6 | CASSLPTGEEAFF
TRBJ2-1 | 18 | TRBV24-1 | CATSDHRRRSSASGEQFF
TRBJ2-5 | 14 | TRBV27 | CASRGNRGQETQYF
TRBJ2-1 | 14 | TRBV19 | CASSITSGSNEQFF
TRBJ2-7 | 13 | TRBV15 | CATSRDRGYEQYF
TRBJ2-5 | 15 | TRBV7-8 | CASSLDWTGGETQYF
TRBJ2-1 | 15 | TRBV7-9 | CASSLSAGGSNEQFF
TRBJ2-7 | 14 | TRBV6-5 | CASSATGASYEQYF
TRBJ2-7 | 15 | TRBV28 | CASRPPGQGSEEQYF
TRBJ2-7 | 12 | TRBV5-1 | CASSPDSYEQYF
TRBJ2-1 | 19 | TRBV27 | CASSGGDRLSGRTYNEQFF
TRBJ2-7 | 15 | TRBV10-1 | CASSESGDGGYEQYF
TRBJ1-2 | 14 | TRBV4-1 | CASSQDKRDRVSIF
TRBJ2-5 | 18 | TRBV9 | CASSVVPWAGGYQETQYF
TRBJ2-1 | 15 | TRBV19 | CASSYREQPYNEQFF